Listed below are T cell receptor beta chains from one sample, sequenced in a study of CD8 T cells in Susac syndrome. TCRdb reanalysed the immunoSEQ multiplex PCR reads using MiXCR and keeps one entry per CDR3 protein. Of under 200,000 distinct CDR3 sequences listed, 90% to 96% are singletons. Sequencing used CD4+ T cells from PBMCs. These receptors were collected from a human donor with Susac syndrome. CDR3s include the opening cysteine and the closing phenylalanine or tryptophan. D genes are given only for firm matches. Not every row has a clone size; where given, it reads once, few, many or a size class.

J	size	D	V	DNA	CDR3
TRBJ1-5	once	NA	TRBV18	TGTGCCAGCTCCCCAGCCCCGGGGGATCAGCCCCAGCATTTT	CASSPAPGDQPQHF
TRBJ2-3	NA	NA	TRBV6-4	TGTGCCAGCAGTGTCGGGATCTTCACAGATACGCAGTATTTT	CASSVGIFTDTQYF
TRBJ2-3	NA	NA	TRBV12-3/TRBV12-4	TGTGCCAGCAGCCCTACGGTAGATACGCAGTATTTT	CASSPTVDTQYF
TRBJ1-6	NA	TRBD1	TRBV3-1	TGTGCCAGCAGCCAAGACGCGACAGGGCGGACCCTCCACTTT	CASSQDATGRTLHF
TRBJ1-2	NA	TRBD1	TRBV19	TGTGCCAGTAGTATCGCAACAGGGGACTATGGCTACACCTTC	CASSIATGDYGYTF
TRBJ1-1	NA	NA	TRBV12-5	TGTGCTAGTGGTTTGGGGACTCGCACTGAAGCTTTCTTT	CASGLGTRTEAFF
TRBJ1-6	NA	NA	TRBV30	TGTGCCTGGAGTGTATGGGTGGGGGGACCCTGGGATTCACCCCTCCACTTT	CAWSVWVGGPWDSPLHF
TRBJ1-3	NA	NA	TRBV4-2	TGTGCCAGCAGCCAAGATAGCTCGCGGGCGAACACCATATATTTT	CASSQDSSRANTIYF
TRBJ1-3	once	TRBD1	TRBV9	TGTGCCAGCAGCGTAGTAGGGACAGCAGGAAACACCATATATTTT	CASSVVGTAGNTIYF
TRBJ2-5	NA	NA	TRBV11-3	TGTGCCAGCAGCTTAATTCCAGAGACCCAGTACTTC	CASSLIPETQYF
TRBJ2-7	NA	NA	TRBV29-1	TGCAGCTGTTCTGCTGGGGCGGGGACCTCCTACGAGCAGTACTTC	CSCSAGAGTSYEQYF
TRBJ2-1	NA	NA	TRBV30	TGTGCCTGGAGGAATCGTGGGGGGGGCGAGCAGTTCTTC	CAWRNRGGGEQFF
TRBJ1-4	NA	TRBD1	TRBV5-1	TGCGCCAGCAGCCCCGGGACAGCGGGGAGTGAAAAACTGTTTTTT	CASSPGTAGSEKLFF
TRBJ2-4	few	NA	TRBV7-2	TGTGCCAGCAGCCCGGGACCGGCCAAAAACATTCAGTACTTC	CASSPGPAKNIQYF
TRBJ2-7	NA	NA	TRBV27	TGTGCCAGCAGTTTACCAGGTGGCTCCTACGAGCAGTACTTC	CASSLPGGSYEQYF
TRBJ2-7	NA	NA	TRBV6-2/TRBV6-3	TGTGCCAGCAACCAGGGGGGGGCCGACGAGCAGTACTTC	CASNQGGADEQYF
TRBJ1-4	once	TRBD1	TRBV20-1	TGCAGTGCTAGAGATCTTGGGACAGTGGCTGAAAAACTGTTTTTT	CSARDLGTVAEKLFF
TRBJ1-2	NA	NA	TRBV12-3/TRBV12-4	TGTGCCAGCAGTCCCCGAGGGGAGGATAACTATGGCTACACCTTC	CASSPRGEDNYGYTF
TRBJ1-2	NA	NA	TRBV2	TGTGCCAGCAGGGTACAGGGACCAAGCTATGGCTACACCTTC	CASRVQGPSYGYTF
TRBJ1-2	NA	NA	TRBV27	TGTGCCAGCAGTGACGAGGCCCGCTATGGCTACACCTTC	CASSDEARYGYTF
TRBJ1-4	NA	NA	TRBV7-7	TGTGCCAGCAGCTCCTCAACTAATGAAAAACTGTTTTTT	CASSSSTNEKLFF
TRBJ1-1	NA	NA	TRBV5-1	TGCGCCAGTAGCGCTAATCAGGGTGAAGCTTTCTTT	CASSANQGEAFF
TRBJ1-5	NA	NA	TRBV20-1	TGCAGTGCTAGACCGGGTGGAAGCAATCAGCCCCAGCATTTT	CSARPGGSNQPQHF
TRBJ2-7	NA	TRBD1	TRBV15	TGTGCCACCAGCAGAGACTTACCGGGACAGGGGGCTTACGAGCAGTACTTC	CATSRDLPGQGAYEQYF
TRBJ2-1	NA	TRBD2	TRBV7-2	TGTGCCAGCAGCCCCGGGACTAGTAACCATGAGCAGTTCTTC	CASSPGTSNHEQFF
TRBJ2-3	once	TRBD2	TRBV4-2	TGTGCCAGCAGCCAATACAGCGGGGGAGACACAGATACGCAGTATTTT	CASSQYSGGDTDTQYF
TRBJ2-3	NA	NA	TRBV30	TGTGCCTGGAGTGTAGGGAATACGCAGTATTTT	CAWSVGNTQYF
TRBJ1-2	NA	NA	TRBV12-3/TRBV12-4	TGTGCCAGCAGTTGGGGGGGGGTCGGGGGCTACACCTTC	CASSWGGVGGYTF
TRBJ1-5	NA	TRBD1	TRBV24-1	TGTGCCACCAGTGCCTCAGGGGGCCATGGGGACGGGGATAGCAATCAGCCCCAGCATTTT	CATSASGGHGDGDSNQPQHF
TRBJ2-1	NA	TRBD2	TRBV29-1	TGCAGCGCTGGACTAGCGGGGGGCTCCTACAATGAGCAGTTCTTC	CSAGLAGGSYNEQFF
TRBJ1-6	once	NA	TRBV30	TGTGCCTGGAGTTACGGCGCGATCCCCCTCCACTTT	CAWSYGAIPLHF
TRBJ2-7	NA	NA	TRBV7-3	TGTGCCTCGAATCAGGGCAGGGAACACGAGCAGTACTTC	CASNQGREHEQYF
TRBJ2-3	NA	NA	TRBV30	TGTGCCTGTTCGGGGGTTAGCACAGATACGCAGTATTTT	CACSGVSTDTQYF
TRBJ2-2	NA	NA	TRBV12-3/TRBV12-4	TGTGCCAGCAGTTTGAGGTCTACCCCGAACACCGGGGAGCTGTTTTTT	CASSLRSTPNTGELFF
TRBJ2-7	NA	NA	TRBV28	TGTGCCAGCAGCCTATGGGACTCCCTAACCTACGAGCAGTACTTC	CASSLWDSLTYEQYF
TRBJ2-1	NA	TRBD2	TRBV20-1	TGCAGTGCGGGGGGACTAGCGGGGAGGGGTGAGCAGTTCTTC	CSAGGLAGRGEQFF
TRBJ1-2	NA	NA	TRBV12-3/TRBV12-4	TGTGCCAGCAGTCCTAGCATGGGGCATTATGGCTACACCTTC	CASSPSMGHYGYTF
TRBJ1-1	once	NA	TRBV19	TGTGCCAGTAGTACCCGGGGGTTTTCGGTGCCTGAAGCTTTCTTT	CASSTRGFSVPEAFF
TRBJ2-1	NA	TRBD2	TRBV13	TGTGCCAGCAGCTTAGTACTAGCGGGGGGACTTAATGAGCAGTTCTTC	CASSLVLAGGLNEQFF
TRBJ1-2	NA	NA	TRBV7-9	TGTGCCAGCAGCTTACTCGCAGCAGAACGTAACTATGGCTACACCTTC	CASSLLAAERNYGYTF
TRBJ2-7	once	NA	TRBV7-6	TGTGCCAGCAGCTCCCAAAGCGACGAGCAGTACTTC	CASSSQSDEQYF
TRBJ2-4	once	TRBD2	TRBV11-2	TGTGCCAGCAGCCCGACTAGCGGGGGGGTTCCGTCCAAAAACATTCAGTACTTC	CASSPTSGGVPSKNIQYF
TRBJ1-5	NA	NA	TRBV11-2	TGTGCCAGCAGCTTAGGGGCGGGGAACAATCAGCCCCAGCATTTT	CASSLGAGNNQPQHF
TRBJ1-2	NA	TRBD1	TRBV7-7	TGTGCCAGCAGCTTATACGCACAGGGGGCCATCGGCTACACCTTC	CASSLYAQGAIGYTF
TRBJ2-7	NA	NA	TRBV2	TGTGCCAGCAGTGAAGGGTCAGGGGACTACGAGCAGTACTTC	CASSEGSGDYEQYF
TRBJ2-7	once	NA	TRBV9	TGTGCCAGCGGTGCTGGCTCCTACGAGCAGTACTTC	CASGAGSYEQYF
TRBJ2-3	NA	NA	TRBV30	TGTGCCTGGAGTGTACTTGCCGGGGGAGATACGCAGTATTTT	CAWSVLAGGDTQYF
TRBJ2-2	NA	NA	TRBV9	TGTGCCAGCAGCGTAGTCCCTAGCGGACAGTCGAACACCGGGGAGCTGTTTTTT	CASSVVPSGQSNTGELFF
TRBJ2-3	once	NA	TRBV9	TGTGCCAGCAGCGCTCTGCAGGGACGTAGCACAGATACGCAGTATTTT	CASSALQGRSTDTQYF